Below, one T cell receptor (beta chain) is given with its context. The data are from a study of control samples from healthy donors and cancer patients. The assay was immunoSEQ multiplex PCR, and TCRdb's table has in-frame clones only and misses some. The profile shows about 160,000 clones, approximately 94% of them singletons. The CDR3 consists of 16 residues. The V end was cut by 0 bases, the J end by 7 bases, with 18 bases between. Germline V lookup: CDR1 LGHNA, CDR2 YSLEER. The gene calls are TRBV4-3 and TRBJ1-2; possibly TRBD1 for D (6 bases). The sample comprised PBMCs. This clonotype originated in a man in his sixties with colorectal cancer. The DNA for the CDR3 is TGCGCCAGCAGCCAAGACTTGGCCAGGGGAAGCGCTGGCTACACCTTC. Its translation: CASSQDLARGSAGYTF.